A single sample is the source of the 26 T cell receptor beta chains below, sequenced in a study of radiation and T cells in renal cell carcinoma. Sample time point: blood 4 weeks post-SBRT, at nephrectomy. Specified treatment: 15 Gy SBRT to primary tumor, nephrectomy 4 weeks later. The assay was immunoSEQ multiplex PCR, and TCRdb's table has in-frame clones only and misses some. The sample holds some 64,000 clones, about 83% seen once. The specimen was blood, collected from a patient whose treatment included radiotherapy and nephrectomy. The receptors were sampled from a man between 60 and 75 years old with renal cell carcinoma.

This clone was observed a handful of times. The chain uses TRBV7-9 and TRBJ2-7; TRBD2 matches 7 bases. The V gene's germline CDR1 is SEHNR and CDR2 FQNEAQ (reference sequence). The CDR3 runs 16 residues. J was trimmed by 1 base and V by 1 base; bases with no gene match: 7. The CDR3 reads CASSLGGGRVSYEQYV. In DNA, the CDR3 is TGTGCCAGCAGCTTAGGAGGCGGGAGAGTATCCTACGAGCAGTACGTC.

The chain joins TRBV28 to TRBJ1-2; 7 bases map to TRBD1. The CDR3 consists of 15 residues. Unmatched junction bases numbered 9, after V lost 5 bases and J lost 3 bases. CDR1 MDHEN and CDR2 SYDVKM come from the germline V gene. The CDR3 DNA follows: TGTGCCAGCAGTCCAGACGAGAGGGGGCACTATGGCTACACCTTC. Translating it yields CASSPDERGHYGYTF.

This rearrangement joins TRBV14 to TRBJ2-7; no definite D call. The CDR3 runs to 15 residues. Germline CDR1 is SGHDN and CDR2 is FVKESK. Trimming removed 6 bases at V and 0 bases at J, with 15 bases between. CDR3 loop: CASSKYVSSSYEQYF. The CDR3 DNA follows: TGTGCCAGCAGTAAGTACGTATCGAGCTCCTACGAGCAGTACTTC.

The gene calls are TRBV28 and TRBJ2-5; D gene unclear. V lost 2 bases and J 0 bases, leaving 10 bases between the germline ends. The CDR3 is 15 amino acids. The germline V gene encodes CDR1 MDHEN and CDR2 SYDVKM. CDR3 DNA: TGTGCCAGCAGTTTAAAGGGAATGTACCAAGAGACCCAGTACTTC. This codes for CASSLKGMYQETQYF.

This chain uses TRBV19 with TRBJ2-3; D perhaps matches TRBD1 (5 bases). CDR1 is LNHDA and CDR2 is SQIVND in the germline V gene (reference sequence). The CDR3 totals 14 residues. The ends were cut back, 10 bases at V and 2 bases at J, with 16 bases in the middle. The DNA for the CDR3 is TGTGCCACCCGGACAAGGAGCTTCACAGATACGCAGTATTTT. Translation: CATRTRSFTDTQYF.

This chain's CDR3 is CASTPQSGQKEKLFF. The DNA for the CDR3 is TGTGCCAGCACCCCCCAGTCTGGGCAGAAGGAAAAACTGTTTTTT. V and J are TRBV7-2 and TRBJ1-4; D gene ambiguous. The germline V and J ends were trimmed by 7 bases and 8 bases, with 20 bases remaining between them. Germline V gene sequence: CDR1 SGHTA, CDR2 FQGNSA. The CDR3 runs 15 residues.

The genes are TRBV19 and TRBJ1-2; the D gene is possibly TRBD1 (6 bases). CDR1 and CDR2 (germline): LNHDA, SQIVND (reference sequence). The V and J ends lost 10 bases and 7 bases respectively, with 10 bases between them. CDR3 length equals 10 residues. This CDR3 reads CATGASGYTF. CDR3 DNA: TGTGCCACAGGGGCAAGTGGCTACACCTTC.

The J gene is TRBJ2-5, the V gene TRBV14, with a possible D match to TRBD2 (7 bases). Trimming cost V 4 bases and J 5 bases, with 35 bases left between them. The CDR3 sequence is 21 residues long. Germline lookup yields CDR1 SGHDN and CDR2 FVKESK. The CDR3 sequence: CASSPHLVTRGGGAPGETQYF. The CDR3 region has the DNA TGTGCCAGCAGCCCACACCTGGTGACCCGCGGAGGGGGGGCCCCGGGGGAGACCCAGTACTTC.

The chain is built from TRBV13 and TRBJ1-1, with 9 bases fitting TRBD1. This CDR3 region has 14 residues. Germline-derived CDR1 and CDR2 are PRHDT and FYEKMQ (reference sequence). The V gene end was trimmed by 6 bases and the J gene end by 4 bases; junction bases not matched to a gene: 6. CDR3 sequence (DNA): TGTGCCAGCAGTCTCCGGGACAGGGTCACTGAAGCTTTCTTT. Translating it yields CASSLRDRVTEAFF.

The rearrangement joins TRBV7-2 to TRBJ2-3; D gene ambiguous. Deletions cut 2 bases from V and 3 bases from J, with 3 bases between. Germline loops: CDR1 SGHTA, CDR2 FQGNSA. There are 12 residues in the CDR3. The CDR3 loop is CASSLITDTQYF. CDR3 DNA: TGTGCCAGCAGCTTAATAACAGATACGCAGTATTTT.

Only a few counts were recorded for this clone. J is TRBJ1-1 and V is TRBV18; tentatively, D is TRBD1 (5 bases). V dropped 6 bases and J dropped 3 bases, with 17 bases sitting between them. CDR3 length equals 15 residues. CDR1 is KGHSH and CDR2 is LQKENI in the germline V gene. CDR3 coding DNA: TGTGCCAGCTCGACCCGCGGGGGAGGGTACACTGAAGCTTTCTTT. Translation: CASSTRGGGYTEAFF.

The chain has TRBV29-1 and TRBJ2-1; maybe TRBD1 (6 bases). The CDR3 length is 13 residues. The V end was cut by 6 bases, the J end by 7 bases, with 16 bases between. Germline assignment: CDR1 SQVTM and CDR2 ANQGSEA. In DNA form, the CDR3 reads TGCAGCGTGGCACCGCAGGGGAATAATGAGCAGTTCTTC. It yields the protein CSVAPQGNNEQFF.

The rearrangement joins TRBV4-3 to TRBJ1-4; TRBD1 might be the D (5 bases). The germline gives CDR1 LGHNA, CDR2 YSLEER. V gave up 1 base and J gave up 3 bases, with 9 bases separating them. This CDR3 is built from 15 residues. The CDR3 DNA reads TGCGCCAGCAGCCAAGCGACAGAACCTAATGAAAAACTGTTTTTT. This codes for CASSQATEPNEKLFF.

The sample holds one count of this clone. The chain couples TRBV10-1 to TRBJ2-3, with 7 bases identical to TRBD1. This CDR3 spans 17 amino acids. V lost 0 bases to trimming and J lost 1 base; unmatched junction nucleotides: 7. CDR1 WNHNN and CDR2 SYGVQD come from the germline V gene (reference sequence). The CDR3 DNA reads TGCGCCAGCAGTGAGTCGAGGTTGAGGGGGCGCACAGATACGCAGTATTTT. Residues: CASSESRLRGRTDTQYF.

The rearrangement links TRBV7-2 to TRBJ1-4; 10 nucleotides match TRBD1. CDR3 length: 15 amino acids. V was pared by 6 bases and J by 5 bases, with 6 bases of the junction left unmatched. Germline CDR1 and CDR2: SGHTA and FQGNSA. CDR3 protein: CASRDRGQGNEKLFF. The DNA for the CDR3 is TGTGCCAGCAGGGATAGGGGACAGGGGAATGAAAAACTGTTTTTT.

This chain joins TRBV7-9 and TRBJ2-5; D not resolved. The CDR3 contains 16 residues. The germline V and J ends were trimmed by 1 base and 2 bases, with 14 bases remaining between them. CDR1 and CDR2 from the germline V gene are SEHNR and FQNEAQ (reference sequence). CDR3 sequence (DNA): TGTGCCAGCAGCTTAGTTTGGTCGGCAGATCAAGAGACCCAGTACTTC. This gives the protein CASSLVWSADQETQYF.

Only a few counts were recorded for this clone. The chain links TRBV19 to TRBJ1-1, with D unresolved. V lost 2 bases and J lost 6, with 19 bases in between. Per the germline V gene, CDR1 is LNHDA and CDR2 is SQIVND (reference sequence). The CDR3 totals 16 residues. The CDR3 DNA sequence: TGTGCCAGTAGTATACTCCCCGGGCAGTATGGCCCTGAAGCTTTCTTT. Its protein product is CASSILPGQYGPEAFF.

CDR3 sequence (DNA): TGTGCCAGCAGCTTAGCGGCTGGGACAGGTAATGAAAAACTGTTTTTT. Translating it yields CASSLAAGTGNEKLFF. This chain links TRBV7-8 with TRBJ1-4; 8 bases line up with TRBD1. V was pared by 0 bases and J by 4 bases, with 4 bases of the junction left unmatched. CDR1 is SGHVS, CDR2 FQNEAQ, per germline. This CDR3 spans 16 amino acids.

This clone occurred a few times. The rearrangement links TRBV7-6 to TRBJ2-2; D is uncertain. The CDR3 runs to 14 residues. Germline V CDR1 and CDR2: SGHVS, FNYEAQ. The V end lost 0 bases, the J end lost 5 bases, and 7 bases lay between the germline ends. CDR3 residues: CASSLAQPTGELFF. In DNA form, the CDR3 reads TGTGCCAGCAGCTTAGCACAGCCGACCGGGGAGCTGTTTTTT. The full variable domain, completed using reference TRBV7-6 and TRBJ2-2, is GAGVSQSPRYKVTKRGQDVALRCDPISGHVSLYWYRQALGQGPEFLTYFNYEAQQDKSGLPNDRFSAERPEGSISTLTIQRTEQRDSAMYRCASSLAQPTGELFFGEGSRLTVL.

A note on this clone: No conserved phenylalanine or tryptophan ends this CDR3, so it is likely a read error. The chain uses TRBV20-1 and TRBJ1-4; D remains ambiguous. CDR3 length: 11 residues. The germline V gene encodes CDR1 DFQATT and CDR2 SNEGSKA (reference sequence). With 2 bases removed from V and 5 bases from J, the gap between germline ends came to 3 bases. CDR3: CSARPNEKLFL. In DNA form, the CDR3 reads TGCAGTGCTAGACCCAATGAAAAACTGTTTCTT.

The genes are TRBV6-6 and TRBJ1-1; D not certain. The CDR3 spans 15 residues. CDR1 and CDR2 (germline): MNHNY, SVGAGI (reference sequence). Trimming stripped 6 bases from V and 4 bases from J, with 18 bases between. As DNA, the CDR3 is TGTGCCAGCAGCGAGAACGACGCAGGAGTCACTGAAGCTTTCTTT. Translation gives CASSENDAGVTEAFF.

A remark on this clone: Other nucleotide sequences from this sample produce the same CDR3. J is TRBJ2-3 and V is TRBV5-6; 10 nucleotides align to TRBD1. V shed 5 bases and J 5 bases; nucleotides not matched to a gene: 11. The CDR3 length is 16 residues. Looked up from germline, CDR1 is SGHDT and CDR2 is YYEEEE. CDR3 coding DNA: TGTGCCAGCAGTCCTCTGACAGGGGGCAAGGGAGATACGCAGTATTTT. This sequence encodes CASSPLTGGKGDTQYF.

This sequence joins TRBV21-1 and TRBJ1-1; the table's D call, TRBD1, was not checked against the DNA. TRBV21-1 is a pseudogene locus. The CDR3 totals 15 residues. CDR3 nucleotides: TGTGCCAGCAGCAAAGAACAGGGGATGAACACTGAAGCTTTCTTT. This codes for CASSKEQGMNTEAFF.

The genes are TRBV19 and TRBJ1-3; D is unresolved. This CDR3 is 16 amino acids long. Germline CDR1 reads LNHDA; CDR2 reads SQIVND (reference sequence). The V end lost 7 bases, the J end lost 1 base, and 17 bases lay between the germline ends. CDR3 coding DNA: TGTGCCAGTACCCCCATCGATGGACTGTCTGGAAACACCATATATTTT. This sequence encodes CASTPIDGLSGNTIYF. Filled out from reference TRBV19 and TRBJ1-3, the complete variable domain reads DGGITQSPKYLFRKEGQNVTLSCEQNLNHDAMYWYRQDPGQGLRLIYYSQIVNDFQKGDIAEGYSVSREKKESFPLTVTSAQKNPTAFYLCASTPIDGLSGNTIYFGEGSWLTVV.

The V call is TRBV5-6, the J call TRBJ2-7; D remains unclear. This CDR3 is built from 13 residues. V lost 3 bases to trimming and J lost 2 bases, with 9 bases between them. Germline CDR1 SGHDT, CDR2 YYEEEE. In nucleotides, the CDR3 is TGTGCCAGCAGCTATGTCGGAGCCTACGAGCAGTACGTC. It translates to CASSYVGAYEQYV.

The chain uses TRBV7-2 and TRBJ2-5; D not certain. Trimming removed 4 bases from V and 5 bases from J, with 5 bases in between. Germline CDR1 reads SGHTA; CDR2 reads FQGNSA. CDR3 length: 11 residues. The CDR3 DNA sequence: TGTGCCAGCAGCTCGGAGGAGACCCAGTACTTC. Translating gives CASSSEETQYF.